The clone carrying this TCR beta chain was recorded only once. Its antigen is still unknown. The entry originates in a study of shared clonotypes between healthy human individuals. Study-wide points: Rarefaction gave evidence that sorted-subset sequencing remained incomplete despite large depth. Several donors held about 5.1% of naive CD4 clonotypes in common. The researchers took only blood, and tissue repertoires probably look different.

Method: immunoSEQ multiplex PCR; TCRdb's copy keeps in-frame clones and lacks some. The data contain 2,500,000 or so clones, approximately 93% of them seen just once; the ten biggest clones take up approximately 0.37%. CD4+ cells yielded CD45RA+ naive and CD45RA-negative memory subsets. V dropped 2 bases and J dropped 5 bases, with 15 bases sitting between them. The CDR3 is 15 residues long. Germline CDR1 is SEHNR and CDR2 is FQNEAQ (reference sequence). This rearrangement joins TRBV7-9 to TRBJ2-5; weak D call: TRBD1 (5 bases). The sample consisted of naive CD4+ T cells from PBMCs. Subset: CD45RA+ positively selected. The origin of this receptor is a man between 18 and 35 years old in good health. Some clones in this sample may be carry-over from other donors' samples. In nucleotides, the CDR3 is TGTGCCAGCAGCTTATACCCACAGGTTGTTGAGACCCAGTACTTC. It codes for CASSLYPQVVETQYF. Variable domain in full (rest from reference TRBV7-9 and TRBJ2-5): DTGVSQNPRHKITKRGQNVTFRCDPISEHNRLYWYRQTLGQGPEFLTYFQNEAQLEKSRLLSDRFSAERPKGSFSTLEIQRTEQGDSAMYLCASSLYPQVVETQYFGPGTRLLVL.